One T cell receptor beta chain is described in this entry. What it recognizes is unknown. Libraries were prepared by immunoSEQ multiplex PCR; TCRdb keeps only in-frame clonotypes and omits some of them. This table has some 25,000 clones, 60% to 85% appearing once. ViraFEST expansion of antigen-specific CD4+ T cells with viral peptide pools preceded sequencing. CD4+ T cells were isolated after around ten days of culture. All vaccine recipients tested negative for nucleocapsid antibodies and had never contracted SARS-CoV-2 infection. The record originates from a study of vaccination effects on CD4 cells after COVID-19. The J segment lost 5 bases and the V segment lost 5 bases, leaving 5 bases of the junction unmatched. The CDR3 loop spans 14 amino acids. Germline lookup yields CDR1 MNHEY and CDR2 SVGEGT.

Sequencing used CD4+ T cells from PBMCs cultured with HCoV-OC43 spike peptides, obtained before COVID-19 vaccination. The subset was: HCoV-OC43 spike overlapping peptide pool stimulation. The chain couples TRBV6-2 or TRBV6-3 to TRBJ1-5, with 8 nucleotides matching TRBD1. The sequence derives from a human donor who received a COVID-19 vaccine. This chain's CDR3 is CASSEDREHQPQHF. The DNA for the CDR3 is TGTGCCAGCAGTGAGGACAGGGAACATCAGCCCCAGCATTTT.